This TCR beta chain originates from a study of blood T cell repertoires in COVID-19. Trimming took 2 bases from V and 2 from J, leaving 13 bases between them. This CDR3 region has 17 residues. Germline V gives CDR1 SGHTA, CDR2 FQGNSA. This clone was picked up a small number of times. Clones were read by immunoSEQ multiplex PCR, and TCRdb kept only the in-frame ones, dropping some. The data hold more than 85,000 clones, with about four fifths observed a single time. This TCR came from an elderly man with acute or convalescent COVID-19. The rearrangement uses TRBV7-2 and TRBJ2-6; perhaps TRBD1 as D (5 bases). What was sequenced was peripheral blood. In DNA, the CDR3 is TGTGCCAGCAGCTTAAAGGGGCGGTCTGCTGGGGCCAACGTCCTGACTTTC. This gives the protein CASSLKGRSAGANVLTF.